Detailed here is one TCR beta chain. Libraries were prepared by immunoSEQ multiplex PCR; TCRdb keeps only in-frame clonotypes and omits some of them. The table records approximately 350,000 clones, about 90% of them present only once. The sample belongs to a study of blood T cell repertoires in COVID-19. The clonotype comes from a woman in her twenties or thirties who had recovered from COVID-19. The sequenced material came from PBMCs or T cells enriched from blood (not recorded which).

For the CDR3, the DNA is TGCGCCAGCAGCTTCCAGGGGGATGCTGAAGCTTTCTTT. This codes for CASSFQGDAEAFF. This chain links TRBV5-1 with TRBJ1-1; 7 bases agree with TRBD1. V gave up 2 bases and J gave up 6 bases; unmatched junction bases: 4. The CDR3 has 13 residues. Per germline, CDR1 SGHRS and CDR2 YFSETQ.